This entry features one T cell receptor beta chain sequence. The sample belongs to a study of CD8+CD57+ T cells in acquired aplastic anemia. Study information: When averaged, DNA from sorted CD4+ and CD8+ cells came to around 3 ug.

CD8+CD57+ cell expansion, shown by flow cytometry, had occurred in the patients selected for sequencing. The study sampled blood from patients who had received no therapy. Profiling of TCR beta VDJ combinations and CDR3 sequences used genomic DNA as template. TCRdb re-called the reads with MiXCR, one entry per CDR3 protein. The sample lists approximately 80,000 distinct CDR3 sequences; about 70% were seen once. The germline gives CDR1 SGHNT, CDR2 YYREEE (reference sequence). Losses at the gene ends were 0 bases for V and 5 bases for J; bases not matched to a gene: 2. This CDR3 has 15 amino acids. The chain combines TRBV5-4 with TRBJ2-2; 9 nucleotides match TRBD1. This sequence originates from a human donor with aplastic anemia. Input material: sorted CD4+, CD8+, or CD8+CD57+ T cells (not recorded which) from PBMCs. The DNA for the CDR3 is TGTGCCAGCAGCTTGGACAGGGGGCGTACCGGGGAGCTGTTTTTT. This encodes CASSLDRGRTGELFF.